This TCR beta chain comes out of a study of human T cells and chemical hapten exposure. Study details: From small differences in pooled library volume came most of the variation in per-sample TCR yields. Findings of the study overall: TCRs exceeding 1 in 1000 frequency stayed unchanged with DPC sensitization.

In the library, unique molecular identifiers were attached to individual cDNA molecules. Per the study methods: Samples held a median of around 96,000 TCRs, range roughly 20,000–700,000. TCRdb ran MiXCR on the reads and lists one entry per CDR3 protein. The V and J calls follow TCRdb's processing rather than the paper's. The sample contains around 780 distinct CDR3 sequences, around 75% of which appear only once. About this clonotype: Its antigen remains unidentified.

Total RNA was isolated from unfractionated whole blood. Germline trimming cut 1 base from V and 8 bases from J; bases unmatched to any gene: 12. The CDR3 extends over 17 amino acids. CDR1 is LGHNA, CDR2 YNFKEQ, per germline. This TCR was recovered from a human donor with alopecia, or a healthy volunteer (not recorded which). Some clones in this sample may be carry-over from other donors' samples. This table probably holds off-target reads from a library built for another chain. Material: whole blood. The genes are TRBV4-2 and TRBJ2-1; 9 nucleotides agree with TRBD2. The CDR3 DNA reads TGTGCCAGCAGCCAAGGAGGGCGGGGGGGCCGGTTTGATGAGCAGTTCTTC. Protein sequence: CASSQGGRGGRFDEQFF.